This T cell receptor beta chain came from a study of shared clonotypes between healthy human individuals (dated by TCRdb to 2018 to 2020). Looking at the study overall: The cohort comprised a couple of women and three men aged 18 to 49 years. Per donor, three plates each were used for CD4 naive and CD4 memory, two for CD8 naive, and one for CD8 memory. To estimate repertoire size and how much clonotype sharing occurs between individuals, the study deeply sequenced the blood TCR repertoires of several healthy adults. To increase sequencing depth and limit assay-specific biases, TCR repertoire library preparation and sequencing were carried out by different laboratories using diverse techniques. Per donor, leukapheresis produced somewhere between about 0.9 and 10 billion PBMCs.

Beyond this particular receptor, the publication reports: Across four donors, roughly 5% of naive CD4, around 3.3% of naive CD8, approximately 2.5% of memory CD4, and 0.4% of memory CD8 clonotypes were shared. Because the study included a small number of donors, the genetic and exposure-history diversity represented was limited. Clonotypes shared by all four sorted-subset donors showed higher generation probabilities than non-shared clonotypes. Pairwise subsampling indicated that sequencing depth was expected to affect the degree of clonotype sharing among donors. Naive subsets generally had larger estimated clonotype richness than memory subsets. Even with the large sequencing depth, rarefaction of the sorted-subset datasets indicated that sequencing was incomplete. Only blood was sampled, and tissue TCR repertoires likely differ from those in blood.

Using the deep immunoSEQ assay, multiplex PCR amplified TCR CDR3 regions from genomic DNA. Genomic DNA extracted from each cell subset was distributed evenly over all wells of several immunoSEQ 96-well plates, and each plate served as one replicate. For sorted subsets, 200 ng of genomic DNA, equivalent to some 30,000 T cell genomes, went into each replicate PCR. Purified libraries were measured with a Qubit 3.0 fluorometer, size-checked on a Bioanalyzer 2100, and measured again with the KAPA Library Quantification kit. Every immunoSEQ 96-well plate was sequenced on a dedicated single-read 150-cycle Illumina NextSeq 550 flow cell. The authors processed their data as follows. Because the immunoSEQ output held only junctional sequences and lacked quality scores, the filtering could not match the filtering applied to full-length reads. Sequences were annotated with PyIR, a Python wrapper for IgBLAST v1.9, using IMGT germline references to assign V/J genes and CDR3. Reads were filtered out if the reads had weak V/J assignments (E-value above 1e-6), no CDR3, stop codons, out-of-frame junctions, or ambiguous translated residues. A V3J clonotype was defined by an identical inferred V gene, J gene, and CDR3 amino acid sequence. Percentage overlap between repertoires was calculated by dividing the number of shared unique clonotypes by the size of the smaller repertoire. Three approaches were used to assess repertoire richness: RTK rarefaction, the Chao1 estimator, and Recon v2.1 estimates of unobserved clonotypes. Generation probabilities for all TCRbeta clonotypes obtained by the gDNA method from a handful of donors were computed using OLGA. The table was pulled from immuneACCESS by TCRdb, which kept in-frame rearrangements only. Such tables lose some clones; where checked, under half of the loss comes from unresolved V genes, and the rest has no known cause. The V and J calls and clone size were taken over from that table, and D and trimming were inferred from the DNA. This sample is represented by about 2.1 million clones; 85% to 95% of them were singletons. Approximately 1.7% of the sample comes from the top ten.

At the junction V is shortened by 3 bases and J by 2 bases, with 11 bases in between. The CDR3 covers 14 residues, taking in both the cysteine and the phenylalanine. CDR3 DNA is the only sequence kept; it has 42 bases, read in frame from the first base. Looking up the germline V gene yields CDR1 SGHTA and CDR2 FQGNSA. For the CD8 naive samples, CD45RO-negative cells were positively selected for CCR7, yielding a CD45RA+CCR7+ population from which TemRA cells were excluded. The donors were healthy, HIV-negative adults who had no recently reported acute infections or vaccinations. Every donor was a Caucasian adult residing in Nashville, Tennessee, USA. Blood was collected by leukapheresis, and PBMCs were isolated by Ficoll-Histopaque density gradient centrifugation and then cryopreserved in liquid nitrogen vapor phase. Purity and quantity of every magnetically sorted T cell population were checked by analytical flow cytometry. Genomic DNA was isolated from each sorted fraction and quantified by UV absorbance on a Nanodrop 2000c.

Regarding this clone: What antigen it recognizes has not been identified. The input lacks base qualities; no much larger clone sits a single base away.

The chain is made from TRBV7-2 and TRBJ2-7; no confident D gene assignment can be made. The sample consisted of naive CD8+ T cells from PBMCs. Interpreted using the paper, the cell subset or site label stands for: CD45RA+CCR7+. The sequence came from a man aged 18 to 29 in good health. Some clones in this sample may be carry-over from other donors' samples. Read as DNA, the sequence is TGTGCCAGCAGCTTTTCCGGGCCTCCCTACGAGCAGTACTTC. It specifies CASSFSGPPYEQYF.